This T cell receptor beta chain was observed in a study of tumor-infiltrating lymphocytes in oesophageal squamous cell carcinoma. With regard to this clonotype: The conserved phenylalanine or tryptophan is not found at the CDR3 terminus, so this likely reflects a read error. Because the CDR3's place on the DNA is in doubt, the DNA is left out and the CDR3 is given as listed by TCRdb.

The CDR3 adds up to 17 amino acids, both ends counted. Germline V gives CDR1 SGHTA, CDR2 FQGNSA. From the PCR reads, TCRdb called clonotypes with MiXCR, one entry per CDR3 protein. The sample includes roughly 17,000 distinct CDR3 sequences, less than 50% of them seen just once. The gene calls are TRBV7-2 and TRBJ1-1. Sequencing was done on a sample of normal esophageal tissue next to the tumor. This TCR was recovered from a female donor with esophageal squamous cell carcinoma. The chain's CDR3 is CASSLVPTVTMSSSSAQ.